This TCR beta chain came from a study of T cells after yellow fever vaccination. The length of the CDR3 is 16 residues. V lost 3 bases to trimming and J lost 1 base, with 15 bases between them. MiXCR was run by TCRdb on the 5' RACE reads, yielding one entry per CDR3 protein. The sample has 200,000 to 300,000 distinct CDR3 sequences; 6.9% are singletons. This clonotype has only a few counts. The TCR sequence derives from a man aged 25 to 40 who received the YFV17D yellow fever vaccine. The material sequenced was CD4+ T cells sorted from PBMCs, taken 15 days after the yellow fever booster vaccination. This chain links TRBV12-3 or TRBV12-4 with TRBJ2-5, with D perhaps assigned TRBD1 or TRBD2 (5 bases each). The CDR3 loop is CASSLGSRASQETQYF. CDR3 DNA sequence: TGTGCCAGCAGTTTGGGGAGCAGGGCTTCCCAAGAGACCCAGTACTTC.